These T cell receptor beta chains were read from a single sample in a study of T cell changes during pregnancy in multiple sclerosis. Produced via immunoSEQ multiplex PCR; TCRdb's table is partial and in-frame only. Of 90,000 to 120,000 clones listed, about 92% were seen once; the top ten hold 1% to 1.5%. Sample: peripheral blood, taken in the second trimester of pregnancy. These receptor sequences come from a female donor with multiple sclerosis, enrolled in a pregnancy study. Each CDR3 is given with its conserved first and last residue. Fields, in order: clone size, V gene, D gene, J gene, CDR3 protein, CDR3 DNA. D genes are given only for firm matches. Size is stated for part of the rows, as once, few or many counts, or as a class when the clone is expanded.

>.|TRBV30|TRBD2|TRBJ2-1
CAWSVVAGPYNEQFF
TGTGCCTGGAGTGTAGTAGCGGGGCCCTACAATGAGCAGTTCTTC
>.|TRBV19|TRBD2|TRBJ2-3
CATSSGASTDTQYF
TGTGCCACATCTAGCGGGGCTAGCACAGATACGCAGTATTTT
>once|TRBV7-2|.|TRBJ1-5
CASSLFGRHQPQHF
TGTGCCAGCAGCTTATTCGGGAGACATCAGCCCCAGCATTTT
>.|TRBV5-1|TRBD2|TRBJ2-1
CASSLKNGTSGTRNSYNEQFF
TGCGCCAGCAGCTTGAAAAACGGGACTAGCGGAACCCGAAACAGCTACAATGAGCAGTTCTTC
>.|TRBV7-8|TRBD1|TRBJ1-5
CASSRTRGLNQPQHF
TGTGCCAGCAGCCGGACCAGGGGGCTCAATCAGCCCCAGCATTTT
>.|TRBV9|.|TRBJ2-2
CASSVVVGSDGELFF
TGTGCCAGCAGCGTAGTGGTCGGGAGCGACGGGGAGCTGTTTTTT
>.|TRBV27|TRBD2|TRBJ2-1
CASSPHPTGGGGVGQFF
TGTGCCAGCAGTCCCCACCCCACTGGCGGGGGGGGAGTTGGGCAGTTCTTC
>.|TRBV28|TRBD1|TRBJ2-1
CASRGQGRYNEQFF
TGTGCCAGCAGGGGACAGGGAAGGTACAATGAGCAGTTCTTC
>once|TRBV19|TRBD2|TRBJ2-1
CASSIPTSGGYNEQFF
TGTGCCAGTAGTATCCCGACTAGCGGGGGGTACAATGAGCAGTTCTTC
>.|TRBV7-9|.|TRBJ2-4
CASSPGEAKNIQYF
TGTGCCAGCAGCCCAGGGGAGGCCAAAAACATTCAGTACTTC
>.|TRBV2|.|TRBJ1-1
CASSESLRREAFF
TGTGCCAGCAGTGAATCCCTCAGGCGTGAAGCTTTCTTT
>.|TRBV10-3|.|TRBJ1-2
CAISDPVGGTNYGYTF
TGTGCCATCAGTGACCCAGTCGGGGGTACGAACTATGGCTACACCTTC
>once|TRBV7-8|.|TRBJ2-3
CASSLPLATDTQYF
TGTGCCAGCAGCTTACCCCTGGCCACAGATACGCAGTATTTT
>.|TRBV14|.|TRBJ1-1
CASSQWTAFEAFF
TGTGCCAGCAGCCAATGGACAGCTTTTGAAGCTTTCTTT
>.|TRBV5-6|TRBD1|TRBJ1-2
CASSLEGPGGYGYTF
TGTGCCAGCAGCTTGGAAGGGCCAGGGGGATATGGCTACACCTTC
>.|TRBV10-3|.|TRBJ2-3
CAISRETDTQYF
TGTGCCATCAGCCGAGAAACAGATACGCAGTATTTT
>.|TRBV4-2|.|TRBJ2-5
CASSQGRFPTQETQYF
TGTGCCAGCAGCCAGGGGCGCTTCCCGACCCAAGAGACCCAGTACTTC
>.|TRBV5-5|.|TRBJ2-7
CASSSQGQSPYEQYF
TGTGCCAGCAGCTCCCAAGGACAGTCCCCCTACGAGCAGTACTTC
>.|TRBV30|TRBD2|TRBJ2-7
CAYSTSGSPYEQYF
TGTGCCTATTCTACTAGCGGGAGTCCCTACGAGCAGTACTTC
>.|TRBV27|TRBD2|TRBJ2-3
CASGKRGGRTDTQYF
TGTGCCAGCGGTAAGCGGGGGGGCCGCACAGATACGCAGTATTTT
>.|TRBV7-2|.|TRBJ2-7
CASSLAQAGGYEQYF
TGTGCCAGCAGCTTAGCGCAGGCAGGGGGGTACGAGCAGTACTTC
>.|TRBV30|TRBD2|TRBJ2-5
CAWSYLAGAETQYF
TGTGCCTGGAGTTACCTAGCGGGGGCAGAGACCCAGTACTTC
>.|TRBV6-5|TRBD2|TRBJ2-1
CASTTGTSPYNEQFF
TGTGCCAGCACTACCGGGACTAGCCCCTACAATGAGCAGTTCTTC
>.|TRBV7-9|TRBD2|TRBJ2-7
CASSDSGGPMYEQYF
TGTGCCAGCAGCGATAGCGGGGGGCCCATGTACGAGCAGTACTTC
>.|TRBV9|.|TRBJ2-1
CASSVGAGNNEQFF
TGTGCCAGCAGCGTAGGTGCAGGAAACAATGAGCAGTTCTTC
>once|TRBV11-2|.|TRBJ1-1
CASSLDRSGFEAFF
TGTGCCAGCAGCTTAGATCGGTCGGGTTTTGAAGCTTTCTTT
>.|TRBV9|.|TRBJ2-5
CASSPGQMQETQYF
TGTGCCAGCAGCCCAGGACAGATGCAAGAGACCCAGTACTTC
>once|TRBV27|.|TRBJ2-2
CASSLGPGQAGELFF
TGTGCCAGCAGTTTAGGGCCAGGGCAGGCCGGGGAGCTGTTTTTT
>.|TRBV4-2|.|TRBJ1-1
CASSRDVRNPEAFF
TGTGCCAGCAGCCGAGACGTCAGGAACCCTGAAGCTTTCTTT
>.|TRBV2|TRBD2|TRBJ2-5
CASSRRTSGGPQETQYF
TGTGCCAGCAGTAGAAGGACTAGCGGGGGTCCACAAGAGACCCAGTACTTC
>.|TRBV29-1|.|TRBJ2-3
CSARSFLEEDTQYF
TGCAGCGCCCGAAGTTTCCTAGAAGAAGATACGCAGTATTTT
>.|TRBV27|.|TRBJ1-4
CASSFWEGEKLFF
TGTGCCAGCAGTTTTTGGGAGGGTGAAAAACTGTTTTTT
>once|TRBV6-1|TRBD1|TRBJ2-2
CASSEARTGRTGELFF
TGTGCCAGCAGTGAAGCTAGGACAGGCCGCACCGGGGAGCTGTTTTTT
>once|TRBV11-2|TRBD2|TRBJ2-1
CASSLDRLAGGEQFF
TGTGCCAGCAGCTTAGATCGACTAGCGGGAGGTGAGCAGTTCTTC
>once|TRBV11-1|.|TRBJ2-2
CASRYDIVDTGELFF
TGTGCCAGCAGGTACGACATAGTCGACACCGGGGAGCTGTTTTTT
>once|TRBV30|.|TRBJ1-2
CAWTVLGRNYGYTF
TGTGCCTGGACCGTACTGGGGAGAAACTATGGCTACACCTTC
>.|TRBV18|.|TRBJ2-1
CASSPFGSEQFF
TGTGCCAGCTCACCATTCGGTTCTGAGCAGTTCTTC
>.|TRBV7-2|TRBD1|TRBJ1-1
CASSLEGATEAFF
TGTGCCAGCAGCTTAGAGGGGGCCACTGAAGCTTTCTTT
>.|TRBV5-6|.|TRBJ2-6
CASSTLAAGANVLTF
TGTGCCAGCAGCACGTTAGCGGCTGGGGCCAACGTCCTGACTTTC
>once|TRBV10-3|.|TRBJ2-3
CAISEGQPSTDTQYF
TGTGCCATCAGTGAGGGACAGCCGAGCACAGATACGCAGTATTTT
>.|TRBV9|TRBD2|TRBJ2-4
CASSVGGAGGPYDIQYF
TGTGCCAGCAGCGTAGGAGGAGCGGGAGGGCCTTATGACATTCAGTACTTC
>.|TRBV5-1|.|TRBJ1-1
CASSPREGDLNTEAFF
TGCGCCAGCAGCCCACGCGAGGGGGATCTGAACACTGAAGCTTTCTTT
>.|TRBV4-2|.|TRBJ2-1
CASSQESGREQFF
TGTGCCAGCAGCCAAGAGAGCGGCCGGGAGCAGTTCTTC
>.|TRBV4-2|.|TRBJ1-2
CASSQERTAYNYGYTF
TGTGCCAGCAGCCAGGAGAGGACAGCTTATAACTATGGCTACACCTTC
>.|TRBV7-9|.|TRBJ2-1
CASSLGAKAGNEQFF
TGTGCCAGCAGCTTAGGGGCCAAAGCGGGCAATGAGCAGTTCTTC
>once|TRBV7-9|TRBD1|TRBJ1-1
CASSFGQGNTEAFF
TGTGCCAGCAGCTTCGGACAGGGGAACACTGAAGCTTTCTTT
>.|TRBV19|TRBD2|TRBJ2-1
CASSVGTSEQFF
TGTGCCAGTAGTGTTGGGACTAGCGAGCAGTTCTTC
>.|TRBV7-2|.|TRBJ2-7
CASSYRTGQESEQYF
TGTGCCAGCAGCTACCGTACAGGGCAGGAGTCCGAGCAGTACTTC
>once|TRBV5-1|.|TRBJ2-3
CASSLDPRSDTQYF
TGCGCCAGCAGCTTGGACCCCCGGTCAGATACGCAGTATTTT
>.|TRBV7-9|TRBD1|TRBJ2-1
CASSSGQGRSYNEQFF
TGTGCCAGCAGCTCGGGACAGGGCCGCTCCTACAATGAGCAGTTCTTC
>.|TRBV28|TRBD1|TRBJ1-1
CASSLLKGGEEAFF
TGTGCCAGCAGTTTGCTGAAAGGGGGCGAGGAAGCTTTCTTT
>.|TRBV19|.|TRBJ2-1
CASQTVVRRESSYNEQFF
TGTGCCAGTCAAACGGTAGTTCGACGGGAAAGCTCCTACAATGAGCAGTTCTTC
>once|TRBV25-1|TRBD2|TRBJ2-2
CASKKDGLAGAGELFF
TGTGCCAGCAAGAAAGATGGACTAGCGGGGGCCGGGGAGCTGTTTTTT
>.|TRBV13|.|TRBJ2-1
CASSLGGGLLNEQFF
TGTGCCAGCAGCTTAGGCGGGGGACTCCTAAATGAGCAGTTCTTC
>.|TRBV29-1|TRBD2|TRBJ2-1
CSVGPAAGGYNEQFF
TGCAGCGTTGGACCCGCTGCGGGAGGGTACAATGAGCAGTTCTTC
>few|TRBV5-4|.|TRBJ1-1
CASSRTGNTEAFF
TGTGCCAGCAGCCGCACAGGCAACACTGAAGCTTTCTTT
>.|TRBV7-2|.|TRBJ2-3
CASSLKPPASTDTQYF
TGTGCCAGCAGCTTAAAACCCCCCGCGAGCACAGATACGCAGTATTTT
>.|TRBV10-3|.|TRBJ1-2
CAIPSTDNYGYTF
TGTGCCATCCCATCGACAGATAACTATGGCTACACCTTC